This entry lists 18 T cell receptor beta chains sequenced from one sample in a study of Tregs in tolerant kidney transplant recipients. Assay: immunoSEQ multiplex PCR; the TCRdb copy retains only in-frame clones and omits some. The table shows roughly 66,000 clones, with about nine tenths occurring only once. The sample consisted of CD8+ T cells from blood, taken before the transplant. The receptors were sampled from a human donor who received a combined kidney and bone marrow transplant.

The J gene is TRBJ1-5, the V gene TRBV15, with TRBD1 as a possible D gene (5 bases). CDR3 length equals 17 residues. Trimming took 3 bases from V and 3 from J, leaving 18 bases between them. The V gene's germline CDR1 is LNHNV and CDR2 YYDKDF (reference sequence). The DNA for the CDR3 is TGTGCCACCAGCAGCTACGGGGGAAGGGATATCAATCAGCCCCAGCATTTT. Translation gives CATSSYGGRDINQPQHF.

This sequence joins TRBV4-3 and TRBJ2-5, with D possibly matching TRBD1 (5 bases). Trimming pared 4 bases from V and 1 base from J, leaving 16 bases between. The CDR3 totals 16 residues. The germline V gene encodes CDR1 LGHNA and CDR2 YSLEER. CDR3 protein: CASSPTGRWTQETQYF. CDR3 sequence (DNA): TGCGCCAGCAGCCCAACAGGCCGGTGGACCCAAGAGACCCAGTACTTC.

This clone was seen just once. J is TRBJ2-5 and V is TRBV2, with 13 bases matching TRBD2. J gave up 4 bases and V 6 bases, and 5 bases lay outside the gene matches. Germline loops: CDR1 SNHLY, CDR2 FYNNEI. This CDR3 region has 15 residues. CDR3 sequence: CASRGLAGPSETQYF. CDR3 coding DNA: TGTGCCAGCAGGGGACTAGCGGGGCCCTCAGAGACCCAGTACTTC. The full variable domain, in which reference TRBV2 and TRBJ2-5 provide the parts outside the CDR3, is EPEVTQTPSHQVTQMGQEVILRCVPISNHLYFYWYRQILGQKVEFLVSFYNNEISEKSEIFDDQFSVERPDGSNFTLKIRSTKLEDSAMYFCASRGLAGPSETQYFGPGTRLLVL.

CDR3 bases: TGTGCCTGGAGAGCGGACCTAAAGTCCGGGGAGCTGTTTTTT. Encoded protein: CAWRADLKSGELFF. This sequence joins TRBV30 and TRBJ2-2, with a possible D match to TRBD2 (5 bases). CDR3 length: 14 amino acids. Germline CDR1 GTSNPN, CDR2 SVGIG (reference sequence). V dropped 3 bases and J dropped 6 bases, with 14 bases sitting between them.

V usage is TRBV9 and J usage is TRBJ2-5, with a tentative D call TRBD2 (6 bases). Trimming pared 0 bases from V and 4 bases from J, leaving 16 bases between. There are 16 residues in the CDR3. CDR1 and CDR2 from the germline V gene are SGDLS and YYNGEE. CDR3 region: CASSVAKVGGGETQYF. DNA for the CDR3: TGTGCCAGCAGCGTAGCTAAAGTGGGGGGTGGAGAGACCCAGTACTTC.

The rearrangement joins TRBV5-1 to TRBJ2-5, with TRBD1 matching 9 bases. The closer fit of TRBJ2-7 to the DNA end suggests the J call may be wrong. CDR3 length: 13 amino acids. Germline CDR1 reads SGHRS; CDR2 reads YFSETQ. CDR3 nucleotides: TGCGCCAGCAGGGCCGGGACAGGGAGCGAGCAGTACTTC. It specifies CASRAGTGSEQYF.

V is TRBV13 and J is TRBJ2-3; possible D gene TRBD1, 8 bases. Germline V gene lookup returns CDR1 PRHDT and CDR2 FYEKMQ (reference sequence). V lost 5 bases and J lost 4, with 22 bases in between. The CDR3 extends over 17 amino acids. The CDR3 loop is CASSLPPGGAGADTQYF. CDR3 DNA sequence: TGTGCCAGCAGCCTCCCACCAGGGGGCGCGGGGGCAGATACGCAGTATTTT.

The chain uses TRBV4-2 and TRBJ2-7; TRBD1 is a possible D gene (5 bases). The ends were cut back, 3 bases at V and 1 base at J, with 10 bases in the middle. The germline gives CDR1 LGHNA, CDR2 YNFKEQ. The CDR3 totals 14 residues. CDR3 in DNA: TGTGCCAGCAGCCAGGCGACAGATTCCTACGAGCAGTACTTC. This sequence encodes CASSQATDSYEQYF.

This clone was seen just once. V and J are TRBV18 and TRBJ2-7; D unclear. Germline assignment: CDR1 KGHSH and CDR2 LQKENI. This CDR3 has 15 residues. Trimming removed 3 bases at V and 1 base at J, with 13 bases between. The CDR3: CASSPTAEPSYEQYF. The CDR3 nucleotides are TGTGCCAGCTCACCCACAGCCGAACCTTCCTACGAGCAGTACTTC.

Turning to this clone: At one end the junction does not follow the germline gene, possibly because of a read error. CDR3 region: CASSLAGRGDF. The CDR3 DNA reads as TGTGCCAGCAGCTTGGCGGGACGGGGGGACTTC. J is TRBJ2-7 and V is TRBV11-2; TRBD2 aligns across 7 bases. The germline V gene has CDR1 SGHAT and CDR2 FQNNGV. This CDR3 contains 11 residues.

The chain joins TRBV4-3 to TRBJ1-2; the match to TRBD1 covers 7 bases. The V and J ends lost 3 bases and 3 bases, in that order; junction bases with no gene match: 7. There are 15 residues in the CDR3. Per germline, CDR1 LGHNA and CDR2 YSLEER. In DNA, the CDR3 is TGCGCCAGCAGCCAGGCTCGGACAGGAGACTATGGCTACACCTTC. Protein product: CASSQARTGDYGYTF.

This chain uses TRBV11-2 with TRBJ2-5; D is perhaps TRBD1 (6 bases). The better agreement between TRBJ2-7 and the DNA end casts doubt on the J call. Germline assignment: CDR1 SGHAT and CDR2 FQNNGV. The length of the CDR3 is 13 residues. CDR3 protein: CASSLVDSYEQYF. CDR3 DNA sequence: TGTGCCAGCAGCTTAGTGGACAGTTACGAGCAGTACTTC.

This clone is labeled medium-sized (0.01 to 0.1%). The chain uses TRBV5-1 and TRBJ2-7, with 12 bases identical to TRBD1. The CDR3 has 18 residues. Unmatched junction bases numbered 14, after V lost 2 bases and J lost 5 bases. Germline loops: CDR1 SGHRS, CDR2 YFSETQ. The CDR3 region is CASSLTGTGGDQPDEQYF. The DNA for the CDR3 is TGCGCCAGCAGCTTAACCGGGACAGGGGGCGACCAACCCGACGAGCAGTACTTC.

V usage is TRBV28 and J usage is TRBJ1-1, with 9 bases identical to TRBD1. The V segment lost 7 bases and the J segment 4 bases; nucleotides outside the gene matches: 10. CDR3 length: 15 amino acids. Looked up from germline, CDR1 is MDHEN and CDR2 is SYDVKM. This CDR3 is CASTTERTGATEAFF. The CDR3 region has the DNA TGTGCCAGCACCACAGAAAGGACAGGGGCCACTGAAGCTTTCTTT. Looking up the rest from reference TRBV28 and TRBJ1-1 gives the full variable domain: DVKVTQSSRYLVKRTGEKVFLECVQDMDHENMFWYRQDPGLGLRLIYFSYDVKMKEKGDIPEGYSVSREKKERFSLILESASTNQTSMYLCASTTERTGATEAFFGQGTRLTVV.

The chain couples TRBV6-6 to TRBJ2-7; no clear D gene. Trimming pared 0 bases from V and 3 bases from J, leaving 6 bases between. The CDR3 is 13 amino acids. Germline CDR1 reads MNHNY; CDR2 reads SVGAGI (reference sequence). The CDR3: CASSYSTHYEQYF. For the CDR3, the DNA is TGTGCCAGCAGTTACTCTACTCACTACGAGCAGTACTTC.

Here the CDR3 reads CASRGVAKNIQYF. The CDR3, as DNA: TGTGCCAGCAGAGGGGTAGCCAAAAACATTCAGTACTTC. The chain uses TRBV27 and TRBJ2-4, with D perhaps matching TRBD1 (5 bases). The V end lost 6 bases, the J end lost 0 bases, and 6 bases lay between the germline ends. Per the germline V gene, CDR1 is MNHEY and CDR2 is SMNVEV (reference sequence). The CDR3 covers 13 residues.

Written as DNA, the CDR3 is TGTGCCACCAGCCCAGAGAGCACAGTTTCGCGTACAGATACGCAGTATTTT. Its protein product is CATSPESTVSRTDTQYF. The chain uses TRBV15 and TRBJ2-3; D is unresolved. CDR1 is LNHNV and CDR2 is YYDKDF in the germline V gene (reference sequence). Deletions cut 5 bases from V and 3 bases from J, with 21 bases between. CDR3 size: 17 residues.

This chain connects TRBV9 to TRBJ2-7; perhaps TRBD2 as D (6 bases). The CDR3 contains 14 residues. Germline V lookup: CDR1 SGDLS, CDR2 YYNGEE. V was clipped by 4 bases and J by 3 bases, with 14 bases between them. The CDR3 nucleotides read TGTGCCAGCAGCAGTAGCGGTCATGACTACGAGCAGTACTTC. Translation: CASSSSGHDYEQYF.